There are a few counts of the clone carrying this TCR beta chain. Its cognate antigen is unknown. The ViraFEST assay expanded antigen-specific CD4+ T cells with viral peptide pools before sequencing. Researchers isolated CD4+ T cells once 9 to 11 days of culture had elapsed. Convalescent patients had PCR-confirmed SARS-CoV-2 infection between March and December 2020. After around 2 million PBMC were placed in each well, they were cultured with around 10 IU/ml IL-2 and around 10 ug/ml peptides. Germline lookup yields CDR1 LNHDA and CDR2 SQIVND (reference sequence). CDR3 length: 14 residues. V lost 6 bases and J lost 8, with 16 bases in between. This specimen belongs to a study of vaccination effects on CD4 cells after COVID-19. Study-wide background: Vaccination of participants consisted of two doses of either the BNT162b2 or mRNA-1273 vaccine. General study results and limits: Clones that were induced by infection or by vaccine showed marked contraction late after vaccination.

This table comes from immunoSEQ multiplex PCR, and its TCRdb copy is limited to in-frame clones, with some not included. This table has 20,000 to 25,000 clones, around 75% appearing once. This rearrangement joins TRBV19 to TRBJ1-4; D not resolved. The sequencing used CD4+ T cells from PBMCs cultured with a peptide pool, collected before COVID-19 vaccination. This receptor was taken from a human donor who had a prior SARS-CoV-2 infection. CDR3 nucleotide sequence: TGTGCCAGTAGGCCTGACATGGGCGTAGAAAAACTGTTTTTT. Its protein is CASRPDMGVEKLFF.